Presented here are 16 T cell receptor beta chains from one specimen sequenced in a study of long-term antiretroviral therapy in people with HIV. Assay version v3.0 of immunoSEQ was used, and it was run at survey level. Sequencing used immunoSEQ multiplex PCR; TCRdb keeps in-frame clones, though not all of them. The sample carries tens of thousands of clones, roughly 86% recorded once. Specimen: unsorted PBMCs, collected about 2.6 years after starting antiretroviral therapy. These receptors were collected from a middle-aged man with HIV.

This rearrangement joins TRBV28 to TRBJ1-5, with 9 bases aligning to TRBD1. Trimming at V came to 5 bases and at J to 4 bases, leaving 21 bases not matched to a gene. CDR1 is MDHEN and CDR2 is SYDVKM in the germline V gene. The CDR3 is made up of 20 amino acids. The DNA of the CDR3 is TGTGCCAGCAGTCCCGGTGGGCTCCGGGACAGGGTCGCCCTAAATCAGCCCCAGCATTTT. It specifies CASSPGGLRDRVALNQPQHF.

The chain links TRBV9 to TRBJ2-7; D possibly corresponds to TRBD1 (6 bases). The CDR3 is 15 amino acids. The V end was cut by 2 bases, the J end by 0 bases, with 12 bases between. Germline V gives CDR1 SGDLS, CDR2 YYNGEE. The CDR3 loop reads CASSVGQSSSYEQYF. Written as DNA, the CDR3 is TGTGCCAGCAGCGTCGGACAGTCCAGCTCCTACGAGCAGTACTTC.

V gene TRBV28 combines with J gene TRBJ2-3; D is possibly TRBD2 (6 bases). V was trimmed by 7 bases and J by 2 bases, leaving 13 bases between them. This CDR3 is 14 amino acids long. CDR1 is MDHEN, CDR2 SYDVKM, per germline. CDR3 in DNA: TGTGCCAGCACACGAGGAGGGTTCACAGATACGCAGTATTTT. Translating gives CASTRGGFTDTQYF.

The J gene is TRBJ2-2, the V gene TRBV6-4, with 7 positions matching TRBD1. The V gene end was trimmed by 3 bases and the J gene end by 3 bases; junction bases not matched to a gene: 1. Germline assignment: CDR1 MRHNA and CDR2 SNTAGT. The CDR3 runs to 14 residues. The CDR3 coding sequence is TGTGCCAGCAGTGAAGGACAGGACACCGGGGAGCTGTTTTTT. Translating it yields CASSEGQDTGELFF.

The chain links TRBV10-3 to TRBJ1-1; 7 bases match TRBD1. Germline CDR1 ENHRY, CDR2 SYGVKD. This CDR3 comprises 14 residues. The J segment lost 5 bases and the V segment lost 3 bases, leaving 6 bases of the junction unmatched. The CDR3 nucleotides read TGTGCCATCAGTGAAGAGGGGGCGCGTACTGAAGCTTTCTTT. This gives the protein CAISEEGARTEAFF.

This chain connects TRBV28 to TRBJ1-5; 9 nucleotides align to TRBD1. The CDR3 runs to 15 residues. Looked up from germline, CDR1 is MDHEN and CDR2 is SYDVKM. With 5 bases clipped from V and 6 bases from J, the junction kept 8 bases outside the gene matches. CDR3 loop: CASSVGQGIGQPQHF. CDR3 bases: TGTGCCAGCAGTGTCGGACAGGGGATCGGTCAGCCCCAGCATTTT.

This clone was observed once. This rearrangement joins TRBV30 to TRBJ2-1; 8 bases line up with TRBD2. Looked up from germline, CDR1 is GTSNPN and CDR2 is SVGIG (reference sequence). V shed 4 bases, J shed 3 bases, and the junction held 8 bases outside the gene matches. The CDR3 is made up of 15 amino acids. The CDR3 sequence is CAWTARTSNYNEQFF. The CDR3 DNA is TGTGCCTGGACCGCTCGGACTAGCAACTACAATGAGCAGTTCTTC.

This clone has just one count. The J gene is TRBJ1-2, the V gene TRBV4-3; 8 positions match TRBD1. This CDR3 contains 17 residues. Trimming took 0 bases from V and 2 from J; bases not matched to a gene: 8. Germline V gives CDR1 LGHNA, CDR2 YSLEER. This CDR3 is CASSQDLWTGRNYGYTF. In DNA form, the CDR3 reads TGCGCCAGCAGCCAAGATCTATGGACAGGGCGAAACTATGGCTACACCTTC.

This clone appeared once. J is TRBJ2-1 and V is TRBV10-3; D unresolved. CDR1 is ENHRY and CDR2 is SYGVKD in the germline V gene. V was pared by 1 base and J by 2 bases, with 6 bases between. The length of the CDR3 is 14 residues. This CDR3 reads CAISELPTYNEQFF. CDR3 bases: TGTGCCATCAGTGAGTTACCGACCTACAATGAGCAGTTCTTC.

The chain combines TRBV27 with TRBJ2-4; D not resolved. Between the trimmed V and J ends, which lost 3 bases and 8 bases, there was a span of 11 bases. CDR3 size: 13 residues. Germline CDR1 and CDR2: MNHEY and SMNVEV (reference sequence). CDR3 DNA sequence: TGTGCCAGCAGTTTCGGTCGCGTTGACATTCAGTACTTC. Its protein product is CASSFGRVDIQYF.

This chain connects TRBV30 to TRBJ1-2; the D is unclear. V gave up 4 bases and J gave up 0 bases, with 12 bases separating them. Germline CDR1 and CDR2: GTSNPN and SVGIG (reference sequence). There are 14 residues in the CDR3. The CDR3: CAWTVEFSNYGYTF. CDR3 bases: TGTGCCTGGACCGTCGAGTTTTCTAACTATGGCTACACCTTC.

This chain joins TRBV28 and TRBJ1-5; possibly TRBD1 for D (6 bases). The CDR3 totals 14 residues. The germline gives CDR1 MDHEN, CDR2 SYDVKM. With 6 bases removed from V and 3 bases from J, the gap between germline ends came to 12 bases. CDR3 region: CASSTNRVNQPQHF. As DNA, the CDR3 is TGTGCCAGCAGCACCAACAGGGTCAATCAGCCCCAGCATTTT. Supplemented by reference TRBV28 and TRBJ1-5, the full variable domain reads DVKVTQSSRYLVKRTGEKVFLECVQDMDHENMFWYRQDPGLGLRLIYFSYDVKMKEKGDIPEGYSVSREKKERFSLILESASTNQTSMYLCASSTNRVNQPQHFGDGTRLSIL.

This clone was counted a single time. This chain uses TRBV4-1 with TRBJ2-5, with D possibly TRBD1 on 5 matching bases. Trimming left V 4 bases short and J 5 bases short, with 14 bases between. CDR1 is MGHRA and CDR2 is YSYEKL in the germline V gene. CDR3 length: 14 amino acids. The CDR3 nucleotides are TGCGCCAGCAGCCCACAGGCGTTAAGGGAGACCCAGTACTTC. It encodes CASSPQALRETQYF.

The chain combines TRBV5-4 with TRBJ2-7; TRBD2 aligns across 7 bases. In germline, CDR1 is SGHNT, CDR2 YYREEE (reference sequence). The CDR3 has 15 residues. V gave up 1 base and J gave up 3 bases; unmatched junction bases: 7. CDR3 residues: CASSLSGGTLYEQYF. In DNA form, the CDR3 reads TGTGCCAGCAGCTTGTCGGGGGGTACCCTCTACGAGCAGTACTTC.

V gene TRBV6-6 combines with J gene TRBJ1-4; D might be TRBD1 (5 bases). CDR1 MNHNY and CDR2 SVGAGI come from the germline V gene (reference sequence). The CDR3 consists of 13 residues. V lost 9 bases to trimming and J lost 7 bases, with 15 bases between them. The CDR3 DNA follows: TGTGCCAGTATGCGGGGCGTAACTGAAAAACTGTTTTTT. It specifies CASMRGVTEKLFF.

The chain uses TRBV11-2 and TRBJ1-3; D is perhaps TRBD1 (5 bases). CDR1 is SGHAT and CDR2 is FQNNGV in the germline V gene. This CDR3 region has 13 residues. V gave up 4 bases and J gave up 9 bases, with 13 bases separating them. The chain's CDR3 is CASSYIEGPTIYF. Written as DNA, the CDR3 is TGTGCCAGCAGCTATATTGAGGGACCCACCATATATTTT. The full variable domain, with the rest looked up from reference TRBV11-2 and TRBJ1-3, is EAGVAQSPRYKIIEKRQSVAFWCNPISGHATLYWYQQILGQGPKLLIQFQNNGVVDDSQLPKDRFSAERLKGVDSTLKIQPAKLEDSAVYLCASSYIEGPTIYFGEGSWLTVV.